This record covers a single T cell receptor beta chain. Antigen: not known. This entry belongs to a study of T cell repertoires in aging, cancer and after chemotherapy. Study in general: Pre- and post-chemotherapy samples were paired from chronic lymphocytic leukemia patients treated with fludarabine- or bendamustine-based regimens.

The V end lost 3 bases, the J end lost 0 bases, and 8 bases lay between the germline ends. This CDR3 region has 15 residues. Germline V gene sequence: CDR1 LNHDA, CDR2 SQIVND (reference sequence). Rearranged V-D-J TRB sequences were amplified with a mixed TRB-A/B primer pool. TCRdb reprocessed the multiplex PCR reads with MiXCR, giving one entry per CDR3 protein. The sample shows several thousand distinct CDR3 sequences, roughly a quarter of them seen only once. Broader study findings: Age-matched healthy donors had significantly more diverse, less clonal blood TCR repertoires than untreated cancer patients. Loss of evenness, beyond lost richness, contributed to age-related TCR diversity decline in cancer patients.

The template was genomic DNA from peripheral blood, not RNA. This sequence was found in a human donor with a blood cancer. The sequenced sample was blood. The V gene is TRBV19, the J gene TRBJ1-4; D gene unclear. In DNA, the CDR3 is TGTGCCAGTAGTATCCAGGCAGCAACTAATGAAAAACTGTTTTTT. It is translated as CASSIQAATNEKLFF.